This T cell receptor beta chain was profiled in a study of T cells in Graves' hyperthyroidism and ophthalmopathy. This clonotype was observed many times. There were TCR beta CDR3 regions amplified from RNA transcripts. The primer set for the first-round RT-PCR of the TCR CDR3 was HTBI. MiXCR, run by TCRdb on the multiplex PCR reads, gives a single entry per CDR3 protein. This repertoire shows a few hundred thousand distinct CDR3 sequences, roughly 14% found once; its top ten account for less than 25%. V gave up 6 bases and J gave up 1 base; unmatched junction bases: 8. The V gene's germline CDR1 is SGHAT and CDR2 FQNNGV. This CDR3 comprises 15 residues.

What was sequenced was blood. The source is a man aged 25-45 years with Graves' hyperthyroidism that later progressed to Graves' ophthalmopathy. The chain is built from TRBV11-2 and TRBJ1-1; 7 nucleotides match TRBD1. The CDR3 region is CASSWSGTANTEAFF. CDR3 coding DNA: TGTGCCAGCAGTTGGTCCGGGACAGCGAACACTGAAGCTTTCTTT.